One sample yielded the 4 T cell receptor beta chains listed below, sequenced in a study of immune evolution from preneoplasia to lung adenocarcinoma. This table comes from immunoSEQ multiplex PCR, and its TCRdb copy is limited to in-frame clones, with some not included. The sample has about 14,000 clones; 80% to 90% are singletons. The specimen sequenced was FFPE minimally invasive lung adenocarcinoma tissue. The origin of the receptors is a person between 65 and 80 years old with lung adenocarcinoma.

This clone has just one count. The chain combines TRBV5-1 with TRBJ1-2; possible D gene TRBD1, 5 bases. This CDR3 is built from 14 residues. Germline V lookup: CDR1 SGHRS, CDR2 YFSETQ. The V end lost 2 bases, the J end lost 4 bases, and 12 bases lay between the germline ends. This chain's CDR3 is CASSLGTGPYGYTF. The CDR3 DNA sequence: TGCGCCAGCAGCTTAGGTACAGGACCCTATGGCTACACCTTC.

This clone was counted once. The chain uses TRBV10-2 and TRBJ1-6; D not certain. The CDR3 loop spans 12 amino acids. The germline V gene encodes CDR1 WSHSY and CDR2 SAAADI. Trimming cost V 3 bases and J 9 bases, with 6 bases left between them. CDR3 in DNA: TGCGCCAGCAGTGATACAGTTTCACCCCTCCACTTT. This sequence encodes CASSDTVSPLHF.

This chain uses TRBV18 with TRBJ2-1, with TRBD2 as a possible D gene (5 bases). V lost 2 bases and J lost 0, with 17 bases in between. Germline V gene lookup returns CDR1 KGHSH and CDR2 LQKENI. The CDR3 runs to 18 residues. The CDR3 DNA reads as TGTGCCAGCTCACCAAGGCCGATCGGGATGCGCTCCTACAATGAGCAGTTCTTC. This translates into CASSPRPIGMRSYNEQFF.

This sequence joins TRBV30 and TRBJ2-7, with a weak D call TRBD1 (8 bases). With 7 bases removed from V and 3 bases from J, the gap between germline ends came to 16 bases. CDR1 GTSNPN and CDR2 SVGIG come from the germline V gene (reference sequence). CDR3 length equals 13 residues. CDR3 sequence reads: CAYTQGGDYEQYF. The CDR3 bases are TGTGCCTACACACAGGGGGGGGACTACGAGCAGTACTTC.